Listed here is a single TCR beta chain. These data belong to a study of blood T cell repertoires in COVID-19. Whole-study context: Specimens from acute and convalescent COVID-19 originated in the United States, Italy and Spain.

Original analysis: By means of reference gene primer amplification, nucleated cell counts were estimated. TCRdb keeps only in-frame clones here, not all; method: immunoSEQ multiplex PCR. That table supplies the V and J calls and clone size; D and trimming were determined from the DNA. The table lists some 120,000 clones, around 88% of them singletons. The receptor's source is a woman aged 45 to 65 who had recovered from COVID-19. Sequencing used peripheral blood.

CDR3 protein: CASSRTNTGELFF. CDR3 nucleotide sequence: TGTGCCAGCAGCCGAACTAACACCGGGGAGCTGTTTTTT. V and J are TRBV7-3 and TRBJ2-2; D unresolved. V was clipped by 5 bases and J by 2 bases, with 6 bases between them. The CDR3 runs 13 residues. Germline V gene data show CDR1 as SGHTA and CDR2 as FQGTGA.